This T cell receptor (beta chain) derives from a study of T cells in Graves' hyperthyroidism and ophthalmopathy. Study-wide context: Peripheral blood sampling occurred at initial diagnosis, before any treatment.

Study-wide results and limits: Model output signaled ophthalmopathy a median roughly six months ahead of onset.

The source material, RNA transcripts, was used to amplify TCR beta CDR3 regions. TCR CDR3 underwent first-round RT-PCR with the HTBI primer set. TCRdb re-derived calls from the multiplex PCR reads in MiXCR, one entry per CDR3 protein. Of hundreds of thousands of distinct CDR3 sequences listed, around 14% are singletons. The hyperthyroidism patients had all been newly diagnosed, and their disease duration was under 2 months. Their ages ranged from 18 to 65 years. Reasons for excluding patients were uncontrolled infection, other autoimmune disease, pregnancy or lactation. At least ten counts were recorded for this clonotype. As yet, its antigen is unknown. The sample consisted of blood. The sequence was obtained from a woman under 30 with Graves' hyperthyroidism.

CDR3 sequence: CASSAPGAGGYTF. CDR3 coding DNA: TGCGCCAGCAGTGCTCCAGGGGCCGGTGGCTACACCTTC. The rearrangement uses TRBV10-2 and TRBJ1-2; a weak D match, TRBD1 (6 bases). The V gene's germline CDR1 is WSHSY and CDR2 SAAADI. Trimming shortened V by 4 bases and J by 7 bases, and 13 bases separated the two germline ends. This CDR3 has 13 residues.